This T cell receptor (beta chain) was identified in a study of identical twins. Study-wide points: Fewer insertions marked abundant cord blood beta clonotypes; young adult naive trended weakly, memory not at all. Invariant populations such as MAIT and iNKT cells could partly muddle zero-insertion analyses.

The CDR3 totals 14 residues. The germline V gene has CDR1 SGHRS and CDR2 YFSETQ. V was clipped by 4 bases and J by 4 bases, with 12 bases between them. The authors used template switching to add a universal primer site and gave cDNA unique molecular identifiers. TCRdb ran MiXCR on the 5' RACE reads and lists one entry per CDR3 protein. Of about 890,000 distinct CDR3 sequences listed, roughly 12% are singletons. In this sample, this clonotype turned up a few times. Its target is not known. The same data also went into a second study, on yellow fever vaccine responses in identical twins.

The TCR comes from a woman between 18 and 30 years old in good health. The specimen sequenced was PBMCs. The chain couples TRBV5-1 to TRBJ2-1, with D possibly TRBD1 on 6 matching bases. The CDR3 DNA reads as TGCGCCAGCAGCCTACGACAGGAATACAATGAGCAGTTCTTC. This translates into CASSLRQEYNEQFF.